A single TCR beta chain is shown here with its context. This sample was included in a study of shared clonotypes between healthy human individuals. The repertoire was sequenced with immunoSEQ multiplex PCR; TCRdb's copy has only in-frame clones and lacks some. Here the sample spans under 2,500,000 clones, 90% to 96% being singletons. Germline CDR1 LGHNA, CDR2 YSLEER. The CDR3 extends over 16 amino acids. V was clipped by 1 base and J by 2 bases, with 14 bases between them. The receptor's source is a man younger than 35 in good health. This rearrangement joins TRBV4-3 to TRBJ2-5; D might be TRBD2 (7 bases). The material sequenced was naive CD4+ T cells sorted from blood. Sample subset: CD45RA+ positively selected. The CDR3 here is CASSQGAGRGQETQYF. The CDR3, as DNA: TGCGCCAGCAGCCAAGGAGCGGGGAGGGGGCAAGAGACCCAGTACTTC.